One sample yielded the 20 T cell receptor beta chains listed below, sequenced in a study of blood T cell repertoires in COVID-19. Sequencing used immunoSEQ multiplex PCR; TCRdb keeps in-frame clones, though not all of them. The sample holds 150,000 or so clones, around 80% seen once. Sequencing was carried out using peripheral blood. All receptors come from a human donor with acute or convalescent COVID-19. The donor label of this sample is uncertain.

The rearrangement joins TRBV27 to TRBJ1-2, with 8 bases identical to TRBD1. Germline V lookup: CDR1 MNHEY, CDR2 SMNVEV (reference sequence). The CDR3 runs 16 residues. V gave up 0 bases and J gave up 3 bases; unmatched junction bases: 6. The CDR3 bases are TGTGCCAGCAGTTTATCCCCCGGACAGGGCTACTATGGCTACACCTTC. Translated: CASSLSPGQGYYGYTF.

The chain recombines TRBV4-1 with TRBJ1-2; D ambiguous. Looked up from germline, CDR1 is MGHRA and CDR2 is YSYEKL. Trimming pared 1 base from V and 4 bases from J, leaving 10 bases between. The CDR3 runs to 14 residues. CDR3 in DNA: TGCGCCAGCAGCCAAGCTTCCCTTATCTATGGCTACACCTTC. Its protein product is CASSQASLIYGYTF.

A remark on this clone: A junction boundary mismatches the germline segment, possibly from a read error. The chain joins TRBV7-3 to TRBJ1-1; D is possibly TRBD1 (6 bases). This CDR3 is 13 amino acids long. Looked up from germline, CDR1 is SGHTA and CDR2 is FQGTGA. As DNA, the CDR3 is TGTGCCAGCAGCCCGGGAGGGGACACCGAAGCTTTCTTT. Its protein product is CASSPGGDTEAFF.

This clone was detected once. Written as DNA, the CDR3 is TGTGCCAGCAGTGAAGTACAGGTCAATGGGAGAAACACCATATATTTT. It specifies CASSEVQVNGRNTIYF. The chain joins TRBV6-1 to TRBJ1-3, with D possibly matching TRBD1 (5 bases). The V gene's germline CDR1 is MNHNS and CDR2 SASEGT. Trimming stripped 1 base from V and 5 bases from J, with 15 bases between. The CDR3 has 16 residues.

The chain carries TRBV30 and TRBJ1-2; maybe TRBD1 (6 bases). The germline V and J ends were trimmed by 4 bases and 0 bases, with 12 bases remaining between them. The V gene's germline CDR1 is GTSNPN and CDR2 SVGIG (reference sequence). This CDR3 contains 14 residues. CDR3 region: CAWTGQLANYGYTF. For the CDR3, the DNA is TGTGCCTGGACCGGACAGTTAGCTAACTATGGCTACACCTTC.

The chain uses TRBV7-2 and TRBJ1-5; possible D gene TRBD1, 6 bases. CDR1 and CDR2 (germline): SGHTA, FQGNSA. V shed 2 bases and J shed 6 bases, with 14 bases lying between them. The CDR3 loop spans 15 amino acids. The CDR3 reads CASSLSMGALQPQHF. CDR3 DNA sequence: TGTGCCAGCAGCTTATCGATGGGGGCGCTTCAGCCCCAGCATTTT. Full variable domain (missing parts from reference TRBV7-2 and TRBJ1-5): GAGVSQSPSNKVTEKGKDVELRCDPISGHTALYWYRQSLGQGLEFLIYFQGNSAPDKSGLPSDRFSAERTGGSVSTLTIQRTQQEDSAVYLCASSLSMGALQPQHFGDGTRLSIL.

The V call is TRBV6-5, the J call TRBJ1-1; the D is unclear. The CDR3 length is 14 residues. CDR1 is MNHEY and CDR2 is SVGAGI in the germline V gene. Trimming cost V 4 bases and J 4 bases, with 13 bases left between them. CDR3 region: CASSFLQYGTEAFF. CDR3 bases: TGTGCCAGCAGTTTCCTACAGTACGGCACTGAAGCTTTCTTT.

This clone was picked up a small number of times. The CDR3 is CSLRQGMSSYNEQFF. CDR3 nucleotides: TGCAGCCTTAGACAGGGGATGAGCTCCTACAATGAGCAGTTCTTC. V gene TRBV29-1 combines with J gene TRBJ2-1, with 8 bases fitting TRBD1. Unmatched junction bases numbered 9, after V lost 8 bases and J lost 0 bases. The germline CDR1 and CDR2 sequences are SQVTM and ANQGSEA. The CDR3 consists of 15 residues.

Worth noting for this clone: This is likely a read error, given that the CDR3 carries no conserved phenylalanine or tryptophan at its end. The chain employs TRBV25-1 and TRBJ1-1; TRBD1 might be the D (6 bases). V lost 5 bases, J lost 10 bases, and 14 bases lay in between. CDR1 MGHDK and CDR2 SYGVNS come from the germline V gene. The CDR3 is 12 residues long. The CDR3 DNA reads TGTGCCAGCAGTCACCCGGGCAGGGGAGCTTTCCTT. Amino acids: CASSHPGRGAFL.

This clone was observed a handful of times. The rearrangement links TRBV5-1 to TRBJ1-4; no definite D call. Trimming removed 4 bases from V and 7 bases from J, with 20 bases in between. The germline V gene encodes CDR1 SGHRS and CDR2 YFSETQ. This CDR3 is built from 16 residues. CDR3 protein: CASSPARPGIGEKLFF. Here the CDR3 DNA reads TGCGCCAGCAGCCCTGCGCGACCGGGGATCGGTGAAAAACTGTTTTTT.

This chain uses TRBV30 with TRBJ1-5; no clear D. CDR1 and CDR2 (germline): GTSNPN, SVGIG (reference sequence). V was shortened by 0 bases and J by 7 bases, with 10 bases between the two germline ends. This CDR3 comprises 13 residues. CDR3 nucleotide sequence: TGTGCCTGGAGTGTAGGAACAGACCAGCCCCAGCATTTT. Translation: CAWSVGTDQPQHF.

The rearrangement joins TRBV5-4 to TRBJ1-3, with D perhaps matching TRBD1 (6 bases). The CDR3 sequence is 15 residues long. Trimming removed 0 bases from V and 5 bases from J, with 12 bases in between. Germline V CDR1 and CDR2: SGHNT, YYREEE (reference sequence). DNA of the CDR3: TGTGCCAGCAGCTTGGAAGGGCAGGGGCGAAACACCATATATTTT. Amino acid sequence: CASSLEGQGRNTIYF.

The chain is built from TRBV5-5 and TRBJ1-1, with 7 positions matching TRBD1. Trimming at V came to 0 bases and at J to 4 bases, leaving 12 bases not matched to a gene. CDR3 length equals 17 residues. Per germline, CDR1 SGHKS and CDR2 YYEKEE (reference sequence). The DNA for the CDR3 is TGTGCCAGCAGCTTGGGGAGCAGGGGGGCTGTATTCACTGAAGCTTTCTTT. Amino acids: CASSLGSRGAVFTEAFF.

This chain joins TRBV11-1 and TRBJ1-1, with 7 nucleotides matching TRBD1. The CDR3 runs 14 residues. J lost 3 bases, V lost 1 base, and 2 bases had no gene match. Germline V gene lookup returns CDR1 SGHAT and CDR2 FQDESV (reference sequence). CDR3 sequence (DNA): TGTGCCAGCAGCTTAGGACAGGGTGACACTGAAGCTTTCTTT. Translated, it gives CASSLGQGDTEAFF.

The chain carries TRBV6-4 and TRBJ2-7; unclear D gene. CDR3 size: 12 residues. The germline V gene encodes CDR1 MRHNA and CDR2 SNTAGT. V shed 10 bases and J shed 1 base, with 11 bases lying between them. This CDR3 is CATLAQSYEQYF. The CDR3 DNA is TGTGCCACTCTGGCCCAGTCCTACGAGCAGTACTTC.

The V call is TRBV7-7, the J call TRBJ2-1; 8 bases map to TRBD2. Trimming took 2 bases from V and 10 from J; bases not matched to a gene: 7. CDR3 length equals 14 residues. Germline CDR1 reads SSHAT; CDR2 reads FNYEAQ (reference sequence). The CDR3 region is CASSLTAGETEQFF. The CDR3, as DNA: TGTGCCAGCAGCTTAACAGCGGGGGAAACCGAGCAGTTCTTC.

This chain joins TRBV5-4 and TRBJ1-2, with 8 bases identical to TRBD1. The junction had 7 bases not matched to a gene; V was cut back by 4 bases and J by 5 bases. CDR1 and CDR2 from the germline V gene are SGHNT and YYREEE (reference sequence). This CDR3 is 14 amino acids long. CDR3 sequence (DNA): TGTGCCAGCAGCCTCCAGGGGGCAGGGTATGGCTACACCTTC. Amino acids: CASSLQGAGYGYTF. The entire variable domain, with the rest obtained from reference TRBV5-4 and TRBJ1-2, is as follows: ETGVTQSPTHLIKTRGQQVTLRCSSQSGHNTVSWYQQALGQGPQFIFQYYREEENGRGNFPPRFSGLQFPNYSSELNVNALELDDSALYLCASSLQGAGYGYTFGSGTRLTVV.

The J gene is TRBJ1-2, the V gene TRBV6-5; 10 positions agree with TRBD1. V was pared by 6 bases and J by 2 bases, with 3 bases of the junction left unmatched. Germline V gene lookup returns CDR1 MNHEY and CDR2 SVGAGI. The CDR3 has 14 residues. CDR3 DNA sequence: TGTGCCAGCAGAAGGACAGGGGGGAACTATGGCTACACCTTC. Amino acids: CASRRTGGNYGYTF.

Only a few counts were recorded for this clone. The chain recombines TRBV7-8 with TRBJ2-2; the D gene is possibly TRBD2 (6 bases). V gave up 2 bases and J gave up 4 bases, with 14 bases separating them. The CDR3 is made up of 16 amino acids. From germline, CDR1 is SGHVS and CDR2 FQNEAQ. The CDR3 coding sequence is TGTGCCAGCAGCTTAAGTGGAGGGTCGGTCACCGGGGAGCTGTTTTTT. Residues: CASSLSGGSVTGELFF.

The CDR3 protein is CASTPGQGGWDEQFF. CDR3 nucleotide sequence: TGTGCCAGCACCCCGGGACAGGGGGGTTGGGATGAGCAGTTCTTC. The J gene is TRBJ2-1, the V gene TRBV6-5; TRBD1 aligns across 11 bases. V trimming: 7 bases; J trimming: 8 bases; junction bases outside the gene matches: 10. The germline V gene has CDR1 MNHEY and CDR2 SVGAGI. The CDR3 totals 15 residues.